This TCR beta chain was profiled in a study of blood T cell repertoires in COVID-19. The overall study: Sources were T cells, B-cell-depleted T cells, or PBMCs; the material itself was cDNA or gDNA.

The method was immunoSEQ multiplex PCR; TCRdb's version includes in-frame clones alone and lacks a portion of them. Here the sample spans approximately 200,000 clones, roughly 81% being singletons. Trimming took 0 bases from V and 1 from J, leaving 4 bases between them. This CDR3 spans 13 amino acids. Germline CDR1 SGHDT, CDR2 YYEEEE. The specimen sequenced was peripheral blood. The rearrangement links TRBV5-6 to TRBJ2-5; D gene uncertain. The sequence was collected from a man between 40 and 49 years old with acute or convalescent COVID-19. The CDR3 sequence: CASSLAVQETQYF. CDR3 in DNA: TGTGCCAGCAGCTTGGCAGTCCAAGAGACCCAGTACTTC.